The rows below give T cell receptor beta chains drawn from one sample of a study of blood T cell repertoires in COVID-19. The table came from immunoSEQ multiplex PCR; TCRdb's copy has only in-frame clones and leaves some out. The table records just under 300,000 clones, more than 85% of them present only once. The sequenced material came from peripheral blood. These receptors originate from a man between 65 and 85 years old with acute or convalescent COVID-19. Both conserved end residues are part of each CDR3. The size field is filled for only some rows; it gives once, few, many or a size class.

CDR3 length	V gene	J gene	clone size	CDR3 protein
17	TRBV7-2	TRBJ1-6	NA	CASSLGSRGTYNSPLHF
13	TRBV5-6	TRBJ1-2	NA	CASSPTGDYGYTF
16	TRBV9	TRBJ2-2	NA	CASSIPSGRATGELFF
14	TRBV7-2	TRBJ2-7	NA	CASGGQAGLYEQYF
12	TRBV5-5	TRBJ2-4	NA	CASSTRQGGQYF
14	TRBV27	TRBJ2-1	NA	CASSLSPRGNEQFF
16	TRBV19	TRBJ1-2	few	CASRKHVQGGNYGYTF
16	TRBV7-2	TRBJ2-1	NA	CASSPILSSVRNEQFF
16	TRBV5-1	TRBJ2-7	once	CASSLGTGKGSYEQYF
13	TRBV18	TRBJ1-1	NA	CASSPGGSSEAFF
15	TRBV28	TRBJ1-1	NA	CASSFPPGQNTEAFF
17	TRBV7-8	TRBJ2-1	NA	CASSPIGWGQGGHEQFF
15	TRBV4-3	TRBJ1-5	once	CASSQERQGGQPQHF
12	TRBV19	TRBJ2-7	NA	CASSMVGDEQYF
15	TRBV6-2/TRBV6-3	TRBJ2-7	NA	CASSYLLDGDYEQYF
16	TRBV11-2	TRBJ2-1	NA	CASSYGLAGTYNEQFF
12	TRBV28	TRBJ1-5	NA	CASTVSNQPQHF
14	TRBV6-5	TRBJ2-3	NA	CASSYASNTDTQYF
18	TRBV19	TRBJ1-5	NA	CASSPNPGQGWSNQPQHF
15	TRBV28	TRBJ2-1	NA	CASSSSQRGYNEQFF
13	TRBV29-1	TRBJ2-1	NA	CSVLSGIINEQFF
14	TRBV10-3	TRBJ2-2	NA	CAIRGQGGTGELFF
17	TRBV28	TRBJ2-5	NA	CASSFALTGTSQETQYF
15	TRBV7-2	TRBJ1-3	NA	CASSPMRSSGNTIYF
15	TRBV2	TRBJ2-1	NA	CASRLTSGVGNEQFF
14	TRBV3-1/TRBV3-2	TRBJ1-1	NA	CASSQLQGNTEAFF
14	TRBV28	TRBJ2-3	NA	CASSLPGGGDTQYF
16	TRBV5-1	TRBJ2-2	NA	CASSLGAGGHTGELFF
12	TRBV30	TRBJ2-3	once	CAWSVQGGAQYF
15	TRBV2	TRBJ2-2	NA	CASSDVVAGTGELFF
15	TRBV7-9	TRBJ1-1	NA	CASSSSGTGNTEAFF
15	TRBV6-6	TRBJ1-1	NA	CASRPTGQVNTEAFF
14	TRBV6-6	TRBJ1-3	NA	CASSYSDSGNTIYF
13	TRBV18	TRBJ2-3	NA	CASSWTDTDTQYF
15	TRBV3-1/TRBV3-2	TRBJ2-3	NA	CASSQVIRGADTQYF
17	TRBV9	TRBJ1-4	once	CASSDRQGLSTNEKLFF
16	TRBV7-9	TRBJ1-6	NA	CASSQQTGSYNSPLHF
17	TRBV4-2	TRBJ1-2	few	CASSQDHSNSGQGGYTF
14	TRBV11-3	TRBJ2-1	few	CASSAPGLEYEQFF
15	TRBV7-2	TRBJ2-1	NA	CASSLRPGGYNEQFF
14	TRBV6-2/TRBV6-3	TRBJ1-1	once	CASSLEQGDTEAFF
14	TRBV4-3	TRBJ1-5	NA	CASSPEGGSQPQHF
16	TRBV20-1	TRBJ2-1	NA	CSASFPGTPLSVGQFF
14	TRBV27	TRBJ1-2	few	CASSSGTGPYGYTF
15	TRBV4-3	TRBJ1-5	NA	CASSQATGPNQPQHF
14	TRBV18	TRBJ1-5	NA	CASSPGGGSVPQHF
15	TRBV5-6	TRBJ2-1	NA	CASSLTGLASNEQFF
14	TRBV19	TRBJ1-4	once	CASSMERGGVKLFF
13	TRBV12-3/TRBV12-4	TRBJ2-1	few	CASRDRMNNEQFF
15	TRBV2	TRBJ1-4	NA	CASSTTGGLNEKLFF